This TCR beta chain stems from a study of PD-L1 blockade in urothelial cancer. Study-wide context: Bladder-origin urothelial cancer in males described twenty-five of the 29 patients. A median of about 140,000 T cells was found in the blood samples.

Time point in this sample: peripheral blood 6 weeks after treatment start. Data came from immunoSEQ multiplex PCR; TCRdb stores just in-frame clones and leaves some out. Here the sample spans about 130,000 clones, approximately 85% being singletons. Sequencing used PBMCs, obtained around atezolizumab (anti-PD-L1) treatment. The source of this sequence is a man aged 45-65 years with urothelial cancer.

The CDR3 DNA follows: TGTGCCAGCAGCAAGGTGACAGGTTCCTACGAGCAGTACTTC. Translated, it gives CASSKVTGSYEQYF. This sequence joins TRBV21-1 and TRBJ2-7; the table names TRBD1, a call not compared with the DNA. TRBV21-1 is given as a pseudogene. CDR3 length: 14 residues.